Reported below is one T cell receptor beta chain. Its antigen remains unknown. Mismatch with germline at one junction end may stem from a read error. TCRdb called the reads again in MiXCR, with one record for every CDR3 protein. The sample contains some 440,000 distinct CDR3 sequences, approximately 32% of which appear only once. This sample was included in a study of T cell repertoires in cytomegalovirus infection. Study as a whole: Evidence of both CMV infection and a matching HLA type came from public TCR beta signatures.

Study results and caveats: Using cumulative public TCR beta family frequency, the authors identified those who carried CMV together with the relevant HLA. The study found HLA-C-restricted CMV-specific TCR beta clonotypes dominating the ex vivo response.

The CDR3 loop spans 15 amino acids. CDR1 and CDR2 from the germline V gene are SGHVS and FQNEAQ. The specimen sequenced was PBMCs. The sequence was collected from a human donor in good health (CMV status not recorded). Some clones in this sample may be carry-over from other donors' samples. The rearrangement joins TRBV7-8 to TRBJ2-5, with 10 bases lining up with TRBD2. As DNA, the CDR3 is TGTTCCAGCATCTTAAAGCGGGGGGGGAGAGAGACCCAGTACTTC. This encodes CSSILKRGGRETQYF.